This TCR beta chain was retrieved from a study of blood T cells in healthy people across ages. Peripheral blood samples of around 9.3 milliliters were drawn from each donor. Combining a sample-barcoded 5' primer with a J-beta primer mix, a second PCR ran for about 7 to 11 cycles. TCRdb used MiXCR to reprocess the 5' RACE reads, holding one entry per CDR3 protein. The data show around 820,000 distinct CDR3 sequences, 20% to 25% seen once. These same records also appear under a second study, on T cells of mothers and their children. That study adds: M1S, a second-PCR primer, added sample barcodes and 2-4 random nucleotides.

This clonotype originated in a boy younger than 18 in good health. Sequencing was carried out using blood.

The CDR3 protein is CASNQGKGVTDTQYF. The CDR3 nucleotides are TGTGCCAGCAACCAAGGGAAGGGGGTCACAGATACGCAGTATTTT. The V and J genes are TRBV28 and TRBJ2-3; a possible D gene is TRBD1 (6 bases). Trimming cost V 7 bases and J 2 bases, with 16 bases left between them. This CDR3 spans 15 amino acids. Germline assignment: CDR1 MDHEN and CDR2 SYDVKM.